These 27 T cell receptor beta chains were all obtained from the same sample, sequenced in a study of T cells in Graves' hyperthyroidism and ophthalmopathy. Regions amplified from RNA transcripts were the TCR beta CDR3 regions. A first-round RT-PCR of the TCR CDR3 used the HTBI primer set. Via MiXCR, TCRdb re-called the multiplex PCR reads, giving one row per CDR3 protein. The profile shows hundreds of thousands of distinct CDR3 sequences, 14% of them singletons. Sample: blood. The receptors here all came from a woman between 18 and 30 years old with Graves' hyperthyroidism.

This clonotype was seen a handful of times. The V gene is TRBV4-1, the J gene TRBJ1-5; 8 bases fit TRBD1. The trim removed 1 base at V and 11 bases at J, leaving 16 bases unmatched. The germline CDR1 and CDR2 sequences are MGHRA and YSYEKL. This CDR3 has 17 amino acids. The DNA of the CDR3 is TGCGCCAGCAGCCAAGGAGAACCCGGACAGGGTCCTTCGGCCCAGCATTTT. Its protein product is CASSQGEPGQGPSAQHF.

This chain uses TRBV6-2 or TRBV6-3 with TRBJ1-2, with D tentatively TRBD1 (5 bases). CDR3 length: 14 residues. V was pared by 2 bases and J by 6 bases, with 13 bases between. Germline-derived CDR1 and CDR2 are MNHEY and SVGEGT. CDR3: CASSYISKGHGYTF. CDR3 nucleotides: TGTGCCAGCAGTTACATCAGCAAGGGGCATGGCTACACCTTC.

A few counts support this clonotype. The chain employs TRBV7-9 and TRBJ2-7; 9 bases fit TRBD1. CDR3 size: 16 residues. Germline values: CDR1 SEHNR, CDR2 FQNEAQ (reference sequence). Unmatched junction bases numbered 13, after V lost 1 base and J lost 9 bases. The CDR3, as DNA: TGTGCCAGCAGCTTAGAAGCCCGGACAGGGGCCATTCGGCAGTACTTC. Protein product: CASSLEARTGAIRQYF.

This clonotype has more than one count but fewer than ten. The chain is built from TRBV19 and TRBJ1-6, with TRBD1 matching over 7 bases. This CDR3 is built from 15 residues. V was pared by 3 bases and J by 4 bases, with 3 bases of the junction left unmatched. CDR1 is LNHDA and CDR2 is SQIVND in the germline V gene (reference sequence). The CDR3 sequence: CASSIRDSYNSPLHF. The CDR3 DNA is TGTGCCAGTAGTATCCGGGACAGTTATAATTCACCCCTCCACTTT.

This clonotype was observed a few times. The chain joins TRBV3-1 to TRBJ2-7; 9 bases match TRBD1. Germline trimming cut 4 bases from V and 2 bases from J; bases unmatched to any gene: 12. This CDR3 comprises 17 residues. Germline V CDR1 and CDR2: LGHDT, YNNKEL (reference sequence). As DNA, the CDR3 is TGTGCCAGCAGCCGACAGTTTGACAGGGGGGAAACCTACGAGCAGTACTTC. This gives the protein CASSRQFDRGETYEQYF.

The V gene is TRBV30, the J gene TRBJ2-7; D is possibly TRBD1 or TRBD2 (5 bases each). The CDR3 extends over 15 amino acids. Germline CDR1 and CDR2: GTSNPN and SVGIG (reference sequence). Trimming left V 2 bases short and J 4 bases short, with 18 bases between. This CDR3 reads CAWSQNLGPIYEQYF. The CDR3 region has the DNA TGTGCCTGGAGTCAAAACCTGGGACCGATTTACGAGCAGTACTTC.

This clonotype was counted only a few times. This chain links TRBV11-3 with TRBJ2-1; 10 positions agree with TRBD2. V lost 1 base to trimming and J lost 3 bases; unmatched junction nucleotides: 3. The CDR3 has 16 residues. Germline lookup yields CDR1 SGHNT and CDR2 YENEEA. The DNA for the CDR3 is TGTGCCAGCAGCTTAGGGGGGACTAGCGTCTACAATGAGCAGTTCTTC. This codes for CASSLGGTSVYNEQFF.

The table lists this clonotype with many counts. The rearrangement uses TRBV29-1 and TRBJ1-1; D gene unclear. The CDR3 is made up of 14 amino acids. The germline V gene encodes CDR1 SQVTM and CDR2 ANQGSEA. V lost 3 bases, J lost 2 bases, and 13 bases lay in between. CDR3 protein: CSVEQYGRNTEAFF. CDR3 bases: TGCAGCGTTGAGCAGTACGGGAGAAACACTGAAGCTTTCTTT.

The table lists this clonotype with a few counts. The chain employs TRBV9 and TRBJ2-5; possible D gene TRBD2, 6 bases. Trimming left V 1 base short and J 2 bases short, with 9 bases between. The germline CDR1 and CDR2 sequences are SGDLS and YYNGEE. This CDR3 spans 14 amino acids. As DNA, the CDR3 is TGTGCCAGCAGCGTACGAGGAGGGCAAGAGACCCAGTACTTC. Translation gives CASSVRGGQETQYF.

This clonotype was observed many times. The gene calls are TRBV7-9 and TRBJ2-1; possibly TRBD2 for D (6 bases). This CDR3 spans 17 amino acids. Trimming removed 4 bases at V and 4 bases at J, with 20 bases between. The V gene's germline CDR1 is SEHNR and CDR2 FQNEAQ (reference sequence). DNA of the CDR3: TGTGCCAGCAGCTCGTCAAACGGGGGTTGGGCTTACAATGAGCAGTTCTTC. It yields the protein CASSSSNGGWAYNEQFF.

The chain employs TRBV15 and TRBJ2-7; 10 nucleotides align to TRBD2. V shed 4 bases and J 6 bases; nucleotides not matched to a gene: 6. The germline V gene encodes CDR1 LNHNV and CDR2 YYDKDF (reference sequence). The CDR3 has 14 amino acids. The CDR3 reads CATSNRAGGGEQYF. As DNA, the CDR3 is TGTGCCACCAGCAACAGAGCGGGAGGGGGCGAGCAGTACTTC.

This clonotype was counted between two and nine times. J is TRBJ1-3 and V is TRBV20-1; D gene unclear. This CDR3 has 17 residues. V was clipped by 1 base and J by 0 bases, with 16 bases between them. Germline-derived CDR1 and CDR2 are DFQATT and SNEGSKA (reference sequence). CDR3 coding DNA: TGCAGTGCTAGAGCTCCCCCCACAGTGAGCTCTGGAAACACCATATATTTT. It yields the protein CSARAPPTVSSGNTIYF.

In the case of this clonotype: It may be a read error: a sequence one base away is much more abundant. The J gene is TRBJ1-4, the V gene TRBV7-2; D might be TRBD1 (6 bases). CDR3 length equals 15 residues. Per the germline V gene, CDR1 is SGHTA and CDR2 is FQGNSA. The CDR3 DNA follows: TGTGCCAGCAGTCTCCTGGGGGCAACTATTGAAAAACTGTTTTTT. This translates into CASSLLGATIEKLFF.

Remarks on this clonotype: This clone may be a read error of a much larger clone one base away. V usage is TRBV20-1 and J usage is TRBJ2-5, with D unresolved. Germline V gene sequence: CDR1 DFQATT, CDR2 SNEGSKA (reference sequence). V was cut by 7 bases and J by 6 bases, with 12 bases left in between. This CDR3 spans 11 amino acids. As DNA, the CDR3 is TGCAGTGTAGGGCTAACCAAGACCCAGTACTTC. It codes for CSVGLTKTQYF.

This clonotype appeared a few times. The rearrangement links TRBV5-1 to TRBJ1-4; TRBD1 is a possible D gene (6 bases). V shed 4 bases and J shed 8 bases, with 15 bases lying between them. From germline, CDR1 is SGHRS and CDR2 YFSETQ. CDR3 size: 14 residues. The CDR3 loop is CASSPGWGHEKLFF. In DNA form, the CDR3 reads TGCGCCAGCAGCCCCGGCTGGGGGCACGAAAAACTGTTTTTT.

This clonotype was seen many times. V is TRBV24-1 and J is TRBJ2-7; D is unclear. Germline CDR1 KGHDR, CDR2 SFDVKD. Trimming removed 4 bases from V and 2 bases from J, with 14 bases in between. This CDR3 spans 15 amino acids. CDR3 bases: TGTGCCACCAGTGACCCGACCGTCCTCCCCTACGAGCAGTACTTC. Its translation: CATSDPTVLPYEQYF.

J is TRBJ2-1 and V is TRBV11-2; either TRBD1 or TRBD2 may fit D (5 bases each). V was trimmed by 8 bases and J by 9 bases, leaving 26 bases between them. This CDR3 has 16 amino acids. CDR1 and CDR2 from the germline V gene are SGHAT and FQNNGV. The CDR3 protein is CASLSEGTTEVVEQFF. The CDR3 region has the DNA TGTGCCAGCCTTTCTGAGGGGACCACCGAGGTTGTTGAGCAGTTCTTC.

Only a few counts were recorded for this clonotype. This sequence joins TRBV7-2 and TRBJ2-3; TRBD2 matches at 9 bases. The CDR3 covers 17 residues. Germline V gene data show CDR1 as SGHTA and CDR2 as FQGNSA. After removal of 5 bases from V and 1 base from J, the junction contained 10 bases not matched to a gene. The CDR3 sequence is CASSKGTSSLGTDTQYF. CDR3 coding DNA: TGTGCCAGCAGCAAGGGGACTAGCTCTTTGGGCACAGATACGCAGTATTTT.

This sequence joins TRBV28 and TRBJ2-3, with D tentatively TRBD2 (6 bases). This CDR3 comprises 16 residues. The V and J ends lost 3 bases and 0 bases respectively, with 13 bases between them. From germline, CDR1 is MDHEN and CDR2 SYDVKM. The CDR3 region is CASSLAGRASTDTQYF. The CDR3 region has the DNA TGTGCCAGCAGTTTGGCGGGGCGCGCTAGCACAGATACGCAGTATTTT. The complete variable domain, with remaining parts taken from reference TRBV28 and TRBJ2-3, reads DVKVTQSSRYLVKRTGEKVFLECVQDMDHENMFWYRQDPGLGLRLIYFSYDVKMKEKGDIPEGYSVSREKKERFSLILESASTNQTSMYLCASSLAGRASTDTQYFGPGTRLTVL.

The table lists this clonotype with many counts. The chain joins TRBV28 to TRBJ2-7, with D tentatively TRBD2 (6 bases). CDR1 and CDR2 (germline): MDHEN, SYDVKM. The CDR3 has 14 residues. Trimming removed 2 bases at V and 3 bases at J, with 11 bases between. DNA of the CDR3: TGTGCCAGCAGTTTACTAGCGTCCGTCTACGAGCAGTACTTC. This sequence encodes CASSLLASVYEQYF.

Here the CDR3 DNA reads TGTGCCAGTAGGCCCGGACAGACTAACACTGAAGCTTTCTTT. It translates to CASRPGQTNTEAFF. This chain links TRBV19 with TRBJ1-1, with D maybe TRBD1 (6 bases). Germline CDR1 and CDR2: LNHDA and SQIVND (reference sequence). V was trimmed by 6 bases and J by 2 bases, leaving 13 bases between them. This CDR3 has 14 amino acids.

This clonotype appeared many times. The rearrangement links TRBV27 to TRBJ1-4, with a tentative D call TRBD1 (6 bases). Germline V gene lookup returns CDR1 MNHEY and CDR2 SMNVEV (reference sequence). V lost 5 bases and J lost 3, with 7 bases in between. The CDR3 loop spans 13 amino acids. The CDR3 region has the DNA TGTGCCAGCAGTGACAGGCCTAATGAAAAACTGTTTTTT. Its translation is CASSDRPNEKLFF. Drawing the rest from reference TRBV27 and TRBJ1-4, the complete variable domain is EAQVTQNPRYLITVTGKKLTVTCSQNMNHEYMSWYRQDPGLGLRQIYYSMNVEVTDKGDVPEGYKVSRKEKRNFPLILESPSPNQTSLYFCASSDRPNEKLFFGSGTQLSVL.

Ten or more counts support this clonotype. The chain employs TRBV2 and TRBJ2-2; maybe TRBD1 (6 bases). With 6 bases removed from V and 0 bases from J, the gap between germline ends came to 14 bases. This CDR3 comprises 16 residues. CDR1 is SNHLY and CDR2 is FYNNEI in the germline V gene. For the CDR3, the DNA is TGTGCCAGCAGAGCCCGGACAGTGTCGAACACCGGGGAGCTGTTTTTT. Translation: CASRARTVSNTGELFF.

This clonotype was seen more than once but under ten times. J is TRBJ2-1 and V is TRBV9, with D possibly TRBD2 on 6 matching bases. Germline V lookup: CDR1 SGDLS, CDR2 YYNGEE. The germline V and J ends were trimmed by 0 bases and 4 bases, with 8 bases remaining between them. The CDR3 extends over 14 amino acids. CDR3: CASSVAAGYNEQFF. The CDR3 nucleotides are TGTGCCAGCAGCGTAGCGGCGGGGTACAATGAGCAGTTCTTC.

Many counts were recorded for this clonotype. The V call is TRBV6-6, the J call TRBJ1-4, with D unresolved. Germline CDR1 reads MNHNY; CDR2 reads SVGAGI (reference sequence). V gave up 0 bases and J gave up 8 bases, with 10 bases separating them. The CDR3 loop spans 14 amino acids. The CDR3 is CASSYSGREEKLFF. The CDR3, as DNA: TGTGCCAGCAGTTACTCGGGTAGGGAGGAAAAACTGTTTTTT.

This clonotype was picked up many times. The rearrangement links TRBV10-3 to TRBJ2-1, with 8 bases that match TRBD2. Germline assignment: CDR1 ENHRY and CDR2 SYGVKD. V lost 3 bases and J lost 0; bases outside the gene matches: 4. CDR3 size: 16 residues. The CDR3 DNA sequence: TGTGCCATCAGTGACCCGGGGACTAGCTCCTACAATGAGCAGTTCTTC. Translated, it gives CAISDPGTSSYNEQFF.

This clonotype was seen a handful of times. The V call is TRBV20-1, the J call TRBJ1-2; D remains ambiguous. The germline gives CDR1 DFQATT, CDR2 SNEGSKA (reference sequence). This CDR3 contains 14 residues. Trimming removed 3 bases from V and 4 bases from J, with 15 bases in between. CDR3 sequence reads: CSASRQATPYGYTF. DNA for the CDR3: TGCAGTGCTAGTCGGCAGGCCACTCCCTATGGCTACACCTTC.